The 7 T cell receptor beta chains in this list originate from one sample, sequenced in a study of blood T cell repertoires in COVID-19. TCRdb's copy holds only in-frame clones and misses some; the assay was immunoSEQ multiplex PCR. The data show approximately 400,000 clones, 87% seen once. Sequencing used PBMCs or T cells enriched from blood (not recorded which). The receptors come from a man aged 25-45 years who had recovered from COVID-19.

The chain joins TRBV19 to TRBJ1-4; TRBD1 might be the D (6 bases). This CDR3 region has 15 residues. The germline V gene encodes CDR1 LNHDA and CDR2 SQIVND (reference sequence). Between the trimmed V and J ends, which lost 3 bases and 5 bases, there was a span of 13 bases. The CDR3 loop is CASSIQRGSNEKLFF. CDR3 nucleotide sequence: TGTGCCAGTAGTATCCAGAGGGGGTCGAATGAAAAACTGTTTTTT.

CDR3 DNA sequence: TGCGCCAGCAGCCAAGATCGGGAAAGGACAACTAATGAAAAACTGTTTTTT. It codes for CASSQDRERTTNEKLFF. This rearrangement joins TRBV4-1 to TRBJ1-4; no clear D gene. This CDR3 is built from 17 residues. Per the germline V gene, CDR1 is MGHRA and CDR2 is YSYEKL. V was shortened by 0 bases and J by 0 bases, with 11 bases between the two germline ends.

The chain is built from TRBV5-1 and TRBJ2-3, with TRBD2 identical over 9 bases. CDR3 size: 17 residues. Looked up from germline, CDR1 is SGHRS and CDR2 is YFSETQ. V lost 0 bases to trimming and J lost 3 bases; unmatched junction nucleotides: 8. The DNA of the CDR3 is TGCGCCAGCAGCTTGGAAGGAGCGGGGGGTAGTACAGATACGCAGTATTTT. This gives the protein CASSLEGAGGSTDTQYF.

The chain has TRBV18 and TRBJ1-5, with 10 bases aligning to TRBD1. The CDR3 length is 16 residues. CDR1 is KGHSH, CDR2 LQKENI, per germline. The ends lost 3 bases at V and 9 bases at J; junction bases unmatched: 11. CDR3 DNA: TGTGCCAGCTCACCTAGGACAGGGGGGGTTAGCACGCCCCAGCATTTT. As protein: CASSPRTGGVSTPQHF.

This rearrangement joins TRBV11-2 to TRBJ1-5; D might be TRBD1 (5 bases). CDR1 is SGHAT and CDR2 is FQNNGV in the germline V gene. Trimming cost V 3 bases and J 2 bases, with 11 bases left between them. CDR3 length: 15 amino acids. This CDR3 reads CASSLGLRGNQPQHF. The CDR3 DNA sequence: TGTGCCAGCAGCTTGGGACTGAGGGGCAATCAGCCCCAGCATTTT.

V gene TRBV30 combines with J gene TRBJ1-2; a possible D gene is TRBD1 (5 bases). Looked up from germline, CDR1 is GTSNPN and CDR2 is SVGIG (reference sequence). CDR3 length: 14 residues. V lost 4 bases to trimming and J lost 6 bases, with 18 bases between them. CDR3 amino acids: CAWIGGVAHNGYTF. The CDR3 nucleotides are TGTGCCTGGATTGGGGGGGTGGCTCATAATGGCTACACCTTC. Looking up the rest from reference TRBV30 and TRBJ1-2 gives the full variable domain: SQTIHQWPATLVQPVGSPLSLECTVEGTSNPNLYWYRQAAGRGLQLLFYSVGIGQISSEVPQNLSASRPQDRQFILSSKKLLLSDSGFYLCAWIGGVAHNGYTFGSGTRLTVV.

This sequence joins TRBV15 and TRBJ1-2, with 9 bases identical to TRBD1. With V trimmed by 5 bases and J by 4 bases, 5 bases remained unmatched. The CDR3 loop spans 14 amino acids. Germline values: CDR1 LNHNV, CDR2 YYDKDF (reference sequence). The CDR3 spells CATSGGTGIYGYTF. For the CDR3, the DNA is TGTGCCACCAGCGGGGGGACAGGGATCTATGGCTACACCTTC.